The clone carrying this T cell receptor (beta chain) was counted at least ten times. PBMCs were collected from a roughly 10 ml volume of fresh peripheral blood. The data derive from a study of T cells in Graves' hyperthyroidism and ophthalmopathy. CDR3 size: 13 residues. Trimming shortened V by 6 bases and J by 5 bases, and 10 bases separated the two germline ends. The CDR3 regions of TCR beta were amplified from RNA transcripts. RT-PCR in the first round (using the HTBI primer set) targeted the TCR CDR3. TCRdb processed the multiplex PCR reads anew with MiXCR; each CDR3 protein has one entry. This sample has over 350,000 distinct CDR3 sequences, with 14% to 15% found just once.

The TCR was taken from a man in his late teens or twenties with Graves' ophthalmopathy. The chain combines TRBV12-3 or TRBV12-4 with TRBJ2-2; TRBD1 might be the D (6 bases). Sequencing was performed on blood. This chain's CDR3 is CASSYRETGELFF. The CDR3 DNA sequence: TGTGCCAGCAGCTACAGGGAAACCGGGGAGCTGTTTTTT.